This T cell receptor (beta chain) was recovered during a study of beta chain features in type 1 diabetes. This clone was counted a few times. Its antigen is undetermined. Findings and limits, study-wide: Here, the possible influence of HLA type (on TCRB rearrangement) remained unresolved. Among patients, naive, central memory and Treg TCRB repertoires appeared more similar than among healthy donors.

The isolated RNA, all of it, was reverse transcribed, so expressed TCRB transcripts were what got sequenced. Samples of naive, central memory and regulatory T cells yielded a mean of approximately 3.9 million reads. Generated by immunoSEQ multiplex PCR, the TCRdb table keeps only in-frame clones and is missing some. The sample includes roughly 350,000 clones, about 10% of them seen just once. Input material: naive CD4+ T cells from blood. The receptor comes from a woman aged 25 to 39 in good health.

In DNA, the CDR3 is TGTGCCAGCAGCCAAGGGGACGGAGGGCCCTTGGACTACGAGCAGTACTTC. This gives the protein CASSQGDGGPLDYEQYF. The V gene is TRBV4-2, the J gene TRBJ2-7, with D perhaps TRBD2 (6 bases). The CDR3 is 17 residues long. From germline, CDR1 is LGHNA and CDR2 YNFKEQ. Trimming took 1 base from V and 3 from J, leaving 19 bases between them.